The 27 T cell receptor beta chains given below trace back to one sample, sequenced in a study of blood T cell repertoires in COVID-19. The table came from immunoSEQ multiplex PCR; TCRdb's copy has only in-frame clones and leaves some out. The table lists about 470,000 clones, 87% of them singletons. Sequencing was performed on PBMCs or T cells enriched from blood (not recorded which). The receptors come from a woman in her late teens or twenties who had recovered from COVID-19.

The chain joins TRBV13 to TRBJ2-1; D remains ambiguous. This CDR3 is built from 12 residues. Trimming stripped 5 bases from V and 9 bases from J, with 11 bases between. Germline V gives CDR1 PRHDT, CDR2 FYEKMQ (reference sequence). CDR3 residues: CASSDWNPEQFF. The CDR3 DNA is TGTGCCAGCAGCGACTGGAATCCTGAGCAGTTCTTC.

The CDR3 protein is CASSEENRGPKNEQFF. The CDR3 coding sequence is TGTGCCAGCAGTGAAGAGAATAGGGGTCCGAAGAATGAGCAGTTCTTC. This chain connects TRBV2 to TRBJ2-1; D may be TRBD1 (5 bases). Germline V gene data show CDR1 as SNHLY and CDR2 as FYNNEI. This CDR3 comprises 16 residues. V was shortened by 1 base and J by 7 bases, with 17 bases between the two germline ends.

The chain has TRBV28 and TRBJ2-1; D might be TRBD2 (5 bases). This CDR3 comprises 15 residues. Germline lookup yields CDR1 MDHEN and CDR2 SYDVKM. V was shortened by 7 bases and J by 3 bases, with 16 bases between the two germline ends. Here the CDR3 DNA reads TGTGCCAGCACCTCGGAGGTTCGGGGCTACAATGAGCAGTTCTTC. This encodes CASTSEVRGYNEQFF. Based on the CDR3 plus reference TRBV28 and TRBJ2-1, the full variable domain is DVKVTQSSRYLVKRTGEKVFLECVQDMDHENMFWYRQDPGLGLRLIYFSYDVKMKEKGDIPEGYSVSREKKERFSLILESASTNQTSMYLCASTSEVRGYNEQFFGPGTRLTVL.

The rearrangement joins TRBV25-1 to TRBJ1-4; D uncertain. Germline V gene sequence: CDR1 MGHDK, CDR2 SYGVNS. The CDR3 has 13 amino acids. V was clipped by 4 bases and J by 8 bases, with 11 bases between them. The CDR3 loop is CASSVSTLEKLFF. The DNA of the CDR3 is TGTGCCAGCAGTGTAAGCACTTTAGAAAAACTGTTTTTT.

The rearrangement joins TRBV4-1 to TRBJ2-4; TRBD1 is a possible D gene (6 bases). The CDR3 runs to 18 residues. Trimming pared 1 base from V and 1 base from J, leaving 17 bases between. CDR1 and CDR2 from the germline V gene are MGHRA and YSYEKL. The CDR3 sequence is CASSQVPTGLRAKNIQYF. DNA for the CDR3: TGCGCCAGCAGCCAAGTGCCTACAGGGTTGAGGGCCAAAAACATTCAGTACTTC.

A word on this clone: Other DNA sequences in this sample translate to the same CDR3. The V gene is TRBV5-4, the J gene TRBJ2-5; 12 nucleotides agree with TRBD2. The CDR3 runs 15 residues. Germline trimming cut 3 bases from V and 3 bases from J; bases unmatched to any gene: 3. CDR1 SGHNT and CDR2 YYREEE come from the germline V gene (reference sequence). CDR3 amino acids: CASSSRLAGEETQYF. For the CDR3, the DNA is TGTGCCAGCAGCTCTAGACTAGCGGGGGAAGAGACCCAGTACTTC.

The CDR3 region has the DNA TGTGCCAGCAGCCCTCTCCGAGGGTCCATCTCTGGAAACACCATATATTTT. This encodes CASSPLRGSISGNTIYF. The gene calls are TRBV11-2 and TRBJ1-3; D is ambiguous. V was shortened by 5 bases and J by 0 bases, with 17 bases between the two germline ends. The CDR3 runs 17 residues. CDR1 and CDR2 (germline): SGHAT, FQNNGV.

The chain combines TRBV19 with TRBJ1-6; D gene ambiguous. Germline V gene lookup returns CDR1 LNHDA and CDR2 SQIVND (reference sequence). V lost 6 bases, J lost 6 bases, and 12 bases lay in between. The CDR3 length is 14 residues. CDR3 protein: CASREPVPNSPLHF. The CDR3 DNA reads TGTGCCAGTAGGGAGCCAGTTCCTAATTCACCCCTCCACTTT.

This rearrangement joins TRBV11-2 to TRBJ2-5; 9 positions match TRBD2. This CDR3 spans 14 amino acids. Germline CDR1 reads SGHAT; CDR2 reads FQNNGV. V trimming: 8 bases; J trimming: 3 bases; junction bases outside the gene matches: 7. In DNA form, the CDR3 reads TGTGCCAGCCGGGGATTAGCGGGGGAAGAGACCCAGTACTTC. This translates into CASRGLAGEETQYF.

The chain uses TRBV10-3 and TRBJ1-2; the D is unclear. Germline V gives CDR1 ENHRY, CDR2 SYGVKD. The V end was cut by 10 bases, the J end by 2 bases, with 23 bases between. CDR3 length: 16 amino acids. The CDR3 coding sequence is TGTGCCACCACGGGAGTAAAAGACGTATTGAACTATGGCTACACCTTC. As protein: CATTGVKDVLNYGYTF.

The rearrangement joins TRBV5-1 to TRBJ1-1, with TRBD1 matching over 8 bases. In germline, CDR1 is SGHRS, CDR2 YFSETQ. This CDR3 comprises 18 residues. The ends lost 0 bases at V and 4 bases at J; junction bases unmatched: 14. CDR3 DNA sequence: TGCGCCAGCAGCTTGGAGTCGGACAGGGTCACCATGGGCACTGAAGCTTTCTTT. Translating gives CASSLESDRVTMGTEAFF.

This chain uses TRBV5-5 with TRBJ1-3, with TRBD1 as a possible D gene (6 bases). Germline V gene sequence: CDR1 SGHKS, CDR2 YYEKEE (reference sequence). There are 15 residues in the CDR3. V was trimmed by 4 bases and J by 6 bases, leaving 17 bases between them. The CDR3 nucleotides are TGTGCCAGCAGCCTGCCTACAGGGTACGAAAACACCATATATTTT. It codes for CASSLPTGYENTIYF.

V gene TRBV7-2 combines with J gene TRBJ2-3, with D uncertain. Germline V gene lookup returns CDR1 SGHTA and CDR2 FQGNSA. There are 13 residues in the CDR3. The V end was cut by 5 bases, the J end by 2 bases, with 8 bases between. The CDR3 region has the DNA TGTGCCAGCAGCCGGTGGTACACAGATACGCAGTATTTT. As protein: CASSRWYTDTQYF.

The rearrangement uses TRBV2 and TRBJ2-5; 11 bases match TRBD1. Looked up from germline, CDR1 is SNHLY and CDR2 is FYNNEI. There are 15 residues in the CDR3. Unmatched junction bases numbered 5, after V lost 6 bases and J lost 2 bases. CDR3 sequence reads: CASSPDRGPQETQYF. The CDR3 DNA sequence: TGTGCCAGCAGCCCGGACAGGGGGCCTCAAGAGACCCAGTACTTC.

The rearrangement joins TRBV6-5 to TRBJ1-1, with no clear D. This CDR3 is 14 amino acids long. V shed 4 bases and J shed 3 bases, with 12 bases lying between them. Looked up from germline, CDR1 is MNHEY and CDR2 is SVGAGI. Here the CDR3 reads CASSFLARDTEAFF. Here the CDR3 DNA reads TGTGCCAGCAGTTTCCTTGCGCGAGACACTGAAGCTTTCTTT.

This clone has just a few counts. The chain combines TRBV19 with TRBJ1-5; perhaps TRBD1 as D (6 bases). The germline V and J ends were trimmed by 7 bases and 6 bases, with 19 bases remaining between them. Germline CDR1 and CDR2: LNHDA and SQIVND (reference sequence). This CDR3 contains 15 residues. The CDR3 DNA follows: TGTGCCAGTAATGAACAGGGTGGCTTCGGTCAGCCCCAGCATTTT. Protein sequence: CASNEQGGFGQPQHF.

The J gene is TRBJ2-2, the V gene TRBV9; 7 bases align to TRBD2. J gave up 14 bases and V 0 bases, and 7 bases lay outside the gene matches. The germline V gene encodes CDR1 SGDLS and CDR2 YYNGEE. CDR3 length equals 13 residues. The CDR3 nucleotides read TGTGCCAGCAGCGTAGGTGGGGAGGGGAATCTGTTTTTT. Translation: CASSVGGEGNLFF. Complete variable domain (other parts from reference TRBV9 and TRBJ2-2): DSGVTQTPKHLITATGQRVTLRCSPRSGDLSVYWYQQSLDQGLQFLIQYYNGEERAKGNILERFSAQQFPDLHSELNLSSLELGDSALYFCASSVGGEGNLFFGEGSRLTVL.

This chain uses TRBV12-5 with TRBJ1-4; no clear D gene. Germline CDR1 and CDR2: LGHNT and FRNRAP. Trimming took 2 bases from V and 4 from J, leaving 11 bases between them. The CDR3 extends over 15 amino acids. The CDR3, as DNA: TGTGCTAGTGGTTTGTCGAATCAGGTTAATGAAAAACTGTTTTTT. Amino acids: CASGLSNQVNEKLFF.

The chain is built from TRBV28 and TRBJ1-4, with 10 positions matching TRBD1. The CDR3 is made up of 17 amino acids. With 5 bases clipped from V and 8 bases from J, the junction kept 14 bases outside the gene matches. Germline V gene data show CDR1 as MDHEN and CDR2 as SYDVKM. The CDR3 sequence is CASSRTRDRGWREKLFF. The CDR3 DNA reads TGTGCCAGCAGTCGAACGAGGGACAGGGGCTGGAGGGAAAAACTGTTTTTT. Full variable domain (rest looked up from reference TRBV28 and TRBJ1-4): DVKVTQSSRYLVKRTGEKVFLECVQDMDHENMFWYRQDPGLGLRLIYFSYDVKMKEKGDIPEGYSVSREKKERFSLILESASTNQTSMYLCASSRTRDRGWREKLFFGSGTQLSVL.

The rearrangement joins TRBV7-6 to TRBJ1-5; D is perhaps TRBD1 (6 bases). In germline, CDR1 is SGHVS, CDR2 FNYEAQ. This CDR3 is 15 amino acids long. The V gene lost 5 bases and the J gene lost 2 bases, with 13 bases spanning the gap. CDR3 sequence (DNA): TGTGCCAGCAGCCCAGGAGCAGGGGGCAATCAGCCCCAGCATTTT. As protein: CASSPGAGGNQPQHF.

This sequence joins TRBV6-6 and TRBJ1-2; a weak D match, TRBD1 (6 bases). Germline lookup yields CDR1 MNHNY and CDR2 SVGAGI (reference sequence). CDR3 length: 15 amino acids. V was pared by 4 bases and J by 0 bases, with 12 bases between. CDR3 DNA: TGTGCCAGCAGTTCACCGGACAGAGCTAACTATGGCTACACCTTC. It codes for CASSSPDRANYGYTF.

This clone was found a few times. The chain couples TRBV6-5 to TRBJ1-2; 8 bases are shared with TRBD1. Germline trimming cut 5 bases from V and 8 bases from J; bases unmatched to any gene: 10. CDR1 and CDR2 (germline): MNHEY, SVGAGI. This CDR3 is 14 amino acids long. CDR3 nucleotide sequence: TGTGCCAGCAGTCCCTTGGGACAGGCCTGGGGCTACACCTTC. Translating gives CASSPLGQAWGYTF.

This clone has only one observation. This chain joins TRBV28 and TRBJ1-2; TRBD1 is a possible D gene (6 bases). The CDR3 runs to 15 residues. The germline V gene encodes CDR1 MDHEN and CDR2 SYDVKM. Trimming shortened V by 3 bases and J by 3 bases, and 14 bases separated the two germline ends. DNA for the CDR3: TGTGCCAGCAGTTTGGCCGGGCAGGGGTACTATGGCTACACCTTC. Translating it yields CASSLAGQGYYGYTF.

The chain couples TRBV29-1 to TRBJ2-3; 7 bases map to TRBD1. The CDR3 runs to 14 residues. V lost 8 bases to trimming and J lost 0 bases; unmatched junction nucleotides: 8. Per germline, CDR1 SQVTM and CDR2 ANQGSEA. CDR3 loop: CSSDRETSTDTQYF. CDR3 DNA: TGCAGCAGTGACAGGGAGACTAGCACAGATACGCAGTATTTT.

CDR3 loop: CASSLTGGEGTDTQYF. The DNA for the CDR3 is TGTGCCAGCAGTCTTACAGGGGGCGAGGGCACAGATACGCAGTATTTT. The V call is TRBV2, the J call TRBJ2-3, with TRBD1 matching over 9 bases. This CDR3 contains 16 residues. V dropped 5 bases and J dropped 1; count of bases not matched to a gene: 7. CDR1 is SNHLY, CDR2 FYNNEI, per germline. Combining the CDR3 with reference TRBV2 and TRBJ2-3 gives the whole variable domain EPEVTQTPSHQVTQMGQEVILRCVPISNHLYFYWYRQILGQKVEFLVSFYNNEISEKSEIFDDQFSVERPDGSNFTLKIRSTKLEDSAMYFCASSLTGGEGTDTQYFGPGTRLTVL.

The J gene is TRBJ2-3, the V gene TRBV7-2; 10 bases map to TRBD1. This CDR3 contains 17 residues. V shed 6 bases, J shed 7 bases, and the junction held 16 bases outside the gene matches. Germline loops: CDR1 SGHTA, CDR2 FQGNSA. This CDR3 is CASSRMTGGVRQNTQYF. The DNA for the CDR3 is TGTGCCAGCAGTCGGATGACAGGGGGCGTACGACAAAATACGCAGTATTTT. The full variable domain, rest sourced from reference TRBV7-2 and TRBJ2-3, is GAGVSQSPSNKVTEKGKDVELRCDPISGHTALYWYRQSLGQGLEFLIYFQGNSAPDKSGLPSDRFSAERTGGSVSTLTIQRTQQEDSAVYLCASSRMTGGVRQNTQYFGPGTRLTVL.

This chain connects TRBV30 to TRBJ2-1; 13 bases align to TRBD2. From germline, CDR1 is GTSNPN and CDR2 SVGIG (reference sequence). The CDR3 runs to 15 residues. V lost 0 bases, J lost 6 bases, and 2 bases stayed unmatched. The CDR3, as DNA: TGTGCCTGGAGTGTAGGACTAGCGGGGGCCAATGAGCAGTTCTTC. This gives the protein CAWSVGLAGANEQFF.